These 5 T cell receptor beta chains originate from one sample sequenced in a study of T cell responses to AZD1222 COVID-19 vaccine. Libraries were prepared by immunoSEQ multiplex PCR; TCRdb keeps only in-frame clonotypes and omits some of them. Found here are some 150,000 clones, about 93% of them singletons; the top ten hold over 1%. This sample comprised peripheral blood, obtained on day 0 of AZD1222 vaccination. Receptor source: an adult in good health.

The V call is TRBV18, the J call TRBJ1-1; 9 bases line up with TRBD1. Trimming removed 3 bases from V and 5 bases from J; junction bases left unmatched: 7. Germline values: CDR1 KGHSH, CDR2 LQKENI. The CDR3 extends over 15 amino acids. The CDR3 spells CASSPRTGAGTEAFF. The CDR3 nucleotides are TGTGCCAGCTCACCCCGGACAGGGGCTGGGACTGAAGCTTTCTTT.

This chain joins TRBV7-2 and TRBJ1-1; D not certain. Between the trimmed V and J ends, which lost 7 bases and 4 bases, there was a span of 16 bases. CDR1 SGHTA and CDR2 FQGNSA come from the germline V gene. This CDR3 has 14 amino acids. CDR3 bases: TGTGCCAGCAAACTGAGGGTTCCGGCCACTGAAGCTTTCTTT. It is translated as CASKLRVPATEAFF.

The chain carries TRBV13 and TRBJ2-2, with 7 positions matching TRBD2. V lost 1 base, J lost 1 base, and 3 bases stayed unmatched. In germline, CDR1 is PRHDT, CDR2 FYEKMQ (reference sequence). There are 16 residues in the CDR3. CDR3 DNA sequence: TGTGCCAGCAGCTTAGAGCTAGCGGTGAACACCGGGGAGCTGTTTTTT. Translating gives CASSLELAVNTGELFF.

V gene TRBV19 combines with J gene TRBJ1-6, with D unclear. Per germline, CDR1 LNHDA and CDR2 SQIVND (reference sequence). The CDR3 length is 15 residues. V was shortened by 3 bases and J by 13 bases, with 19 bases between the two germline ends. CDR3: CASSISSGGRPPLHF. CDR3 nucleotide sequence: TGTGCCAGTAGTATCTCCTCCGGAGGGAGGCCCCCCCTCCACTTT.

The chain recombines TRBV7-6 with TRBJ2-5; 7 nucleotides align to TRBD2. The CDR3 totals 16 residues. Germline values: CDR1 SGHVS, CDR2 FNYEAQ. The ends lost 1 base at V and 6 bases at J; junction bases unmatched: 11. CDR3 amino acids: CASSLESRGVVKTQYF. CDR3 DNA sequence: TGTGCCAGCAGCTTAGAGTCCCGGGGGGTGGTAAAGACCCAGTACTTC. Based on the CDR3 plus reference TRBV7-6 and TRBJ2-5, the full variable domain is GAGVSQSPRYKVTKRGQDVALRCDPISGHVSLYWYRQALGQGPEFLTYFNYEAQQDKSGLPNDRFSAERPEGSISTLTIQRTEQRDSAMYRCASSLESRGVVKTQYFGPGTRLLVL.